This section outlines one T cell receptor beta chain sequence together with its context. Its antigen is unidentified. The ends lost 3 bases at V and 0 bases at J; junction bases unmatched: 4. The CDR3 length is 17 residues. Germline V CDR1 and CDR2: KGHDR, SFDVKD. This record belongs to a study of T-cell reconstitution after alpha-beta-depleted transplantation in children. Notes on the study in general: At around two months after transplant, the alpha-beta T cells were reportedly derived from several hundred expanded clones that came from non-depleted graft cells. Surviving recipient T cells and thymic progenitors underlay high day-60 TCRbeta diversity in some patients. Among T cells one year after transplant, newly produced cells accounted for most counts and diversity.

Library preparation (for TCRbeta) was performed with unique molecular identifiers. A single record per CDR3 protein comes from TCRdb applying MiXCR to the PCR reads. The profile shows about 300,000 distinct CDR3 sequences, about a tenth of them singletons. The chain couples TRBV24-1 to TRBJ2-5; the match to TRBD2 covers 12 bases. Sequenced material: PBMCs, taken before TCRalphabeta/CD19-depleted stem cell transplant. This TCR derives from a boy under two years old with acute myeloid leukemia, due to receive a stem cell transplant. This chain's CDR3 is CATSDPGLAGYQETQYF. The CDR3 DNA reads TGTGCCACCAGTGATCCCGGACTAGCGGGGTACCAAGAGACCCAGTACTTC.